Included here is one T cell receptor (beta chain) sequence, with context. The target antigen is unknown. PCR amplification relied on 60 Vbeta primers (plus 13 Jbeta primers). Sequenced by immunoSEQ multiplex PCR; TCRdb stores in-frame clones only, minus some. This table has roughly 220,000 clones, around 75% appearing once. This sample is part of a study of cytomegalovirus exposure and HLA in healthy donors. Findings and limits, study-wide: For most subjects, TCR beta sequences were reported to predict HLA-A and HLA-B alleles with accuracy.

The CDR3 sequence is 12 residues long. The sequencing input was PBMCs. This chain joins TRBV21-1 and TRBJ1-3; TRBD1, the table's D call, was not compared with the DNA. TRBV21-1 is described as a pseudogene. The receptor's source is a woman in her 30s in good health and CMV-seronegative. The CDR3 sequence is CASPRDGNTIYF. The CDR3 coding sequence is TGTGCCAGTCCCAGGGATGGAAACACCATATATTTT.